A single sample gave rise to the 6 T cell receptor beta chains below, sequenced in a study of post-analysis software for immune sequencing data (dated by TCRdb to the mid-2010s). Library method: PCR. The sequencer was an Illumina HiSeq 2500. To reduce PCR and sequencing biases, unique molecular identifiers were built into the TCR beta cDNA libraries. TCRdb reran the public reads through fastp at Q25 and MiXCR, keeping productive beta chains. Each record represents a unique CDR3 protein, reported with the most common genes and DNA among its rows. In this sample the table shows hundreds of thousands of distinct CDR3 sequences, 25% to 30% of which occur a single time. The ten largest account for 0.5% to 0.6% of the sample. No cognate antigen is known for these TCRs. Study-wide findings and limitations: A handful of TRBV segments, including TRBV5-6, TRBV5-1 and TRBV20-1, were significantly more frequent in patients than controls.

The sequenced material came from blood. These receptors all come from a girl between 10 and 17 years old with multiple sclerosis.

The V and J genes are TRBV4-1 and TRBJ2-7; D is possibly TRBD2 (6 bases). Germline V gene lookup returns CDR1 MGHRA and CDR2 YSYEKL. Trimming removed 3 bases at V and 3 bases at J, with 15 bases between. The length of the CDR3 is 15 residues. The CDR3 sequence is CASSQASGVRYEQYF. DNA of the CDR3: TGCGCCAGCAGCCAGGCCTCGGGGGTGCGCTACGAGCAGTACTTC.

The V and J genes are TRBV14 and TRBJ2-1; perhaps TRBD1 as D (5 bases). The V end was cut by 4 bases, the J end by 0 bases, with 10 bases between. Germline assignment: CDR1 SGHDN and CDR2 FVKESK. The CDR3 is 15 amino acids. CDR3 protein: CASSPDMGSYNEQFF. The CDR3 nucleotides are TGTGCCAGCAGCCCGGACATGGGCTCCTACAATGAGCAGTTCTTC.

This clonotype appeared a few times. J is TRBJ1-2 and V is TRBV4-1, with TRBD1 as a possible D gene (5 bases). The V gene lost 0 bases and the J gene lost 2 bases, with 10 bases spanning the gap. Germline V CDR1 and CDR2: MGHRA, YSYEKL. The CDR3 extends over 15 amino acids. CDR3 amino acids: CASSQETGQNYGYTF. Written as DNA, the CDR3 is TGCGCCAGCAGCCAAGAAACGGGGCAGAACTATGGCTACACCTTC.

With regard to this clonotype: This may stem from a read error, because a much larger clone lies one nucleotide away. The chain combines TRBV6-6 with TRBJ2-7, with 9 positions matching TRBD2. Per germline, CDR1 MNHNY and CDR2 SVGAGI (reference sequence). This CDR3 comprises 13 residues. The CDR3 loop is CASSRAGGYGQYF. The CDR3 coding sequence is TGTGCCAGCAGCAGAGCGGGAGGTTACGGGCAGTACTTC.

A remark on this clonotype: Germline is not matched at one junction end, which may reflect a read error. V and J are TRBV28 and TRBJ2-4; a possible D gene is TRBD2 (5 bases). The CDR3 length is 13 residues. CDR1 MDHEN and CDR2 SYDVKM come from the germline V gene. CDR3 nucleotide sequence: TGTGCCAGCTCGGGCCTAGCCAAAAGCATTCAGTACTTC. Translated, it gives CASSGLAKSIQYF.

This clonotype has only one observation. The junction shows a germline mismatch at one end, possibly a read error. The gene calls are TRBV9 and TRBJ2-1; D uncertain. The CDR3 contains 13 residues. CDR1 and CDR2 from the germline V gene are SGDLS and YYNGEE. CDR3 bases: TGTGCCGGCAGCGTGAGGATGGCTCAAGAGCAGTTCTTC. Translated, it gives CAGSVRMAQEQFF. Complete variable domain (other parts from reference TRBV9 and TRBJ2-1): DSGVTQTPKHLITATGQRVTLRCSPRSGDLSVYWYQQSLDQGLQFLIQYYNGEERAKGNILERFSAQQFPDLHSELNLSSLELGDSALYFCAGSVRMAQEQFFGPGTRLTVL.